Sequencing of this T cell receptor beta chain was carried out in a study of tissue T cells after allogeneic stem cell transplantation. Whole-study results and caveats: Few T cell clones were shared across patients, but motif clusters showed tissue-specific shared signatures. In patients and mice, blood and spleen missed much of tissue repertoire. Within patients, tissue anatomy strongly shaped TCR repertoire composition.

Survey-depth TCRbeta CDR3 sequencing reported V/J genes and productive frequencies. The table came from immunoSEQ multiplex PCR; TCRdb's copy has only in-frame clones and leaves some out. The top ten hold less than 8.5% of the sample, which has under 30,000 clones, 70% to 75% seen once. This clone was found once. Its antigen remains unknown. The input for sequencing was tissue from the ileum, taken at autopsy. The origin of this receptor is a female donor of 60 years or more with lung cancer.

The CDR3, as DNA: TGCGCCAGCAGCCTCGGTGGGACCCGCGGGACTGAAGCTTTCTTT. Protein: CASSLGGTRGTEAFF. The chain recombines TRBV5-1 with TRBJ1-1; tentatively, D is TRBD1 (5 bases). CDR3 length: 15 amino acids. Trimming took off 4 bases at V and 5 bases at J, with 18 bases between the two ends. Germline V gives CDR1 SGHRS, CDR2 YFSETQ.